The 14 T cell receptor beta chains presented below share a single source sample, sequenced in a study of identifying expanded T cells in peripheral blood. Clones were sequenced by immunoSEQ multiplex PCR, and TCRdb holds only the in-frame ones, with some missing. The table has about 94,000 clones, roughly 90% seen once. Sample: blood. The receptors were sampled from a person between 18 and 69 years old in good health.

The chain employs TRBV30 and TRBJ1-1; D call uncertain. The CDR3 runs 13 residues. V was clipped by 2 bases and J by 1 base, with 8 bases between them. Germline loops: CDR1 GTSNPN, CDR2 SVGIG (reference sequence). The CDR3, as DNA: TGTGCCTGGAGTAAGGCAGCGAACACTGAAGCTTTCTTT. It specifies CAWSKAANTEAFF.

This chain joins TRBV7-3 and TRBJ1-2; TRBD1 agrees at 8 bases. The germline gives CDR1 SGHTA, CDR2 FQGTGA. J was trimmed by 4 bases and V by 5 bases; bases with no gene match: 3. CDR3 length: 13 residues. CDR3 residues: CASSQTGGYGYTF. CDR3 DNA sequence: TGTGCCAGCAGCCAAACAGGGGGCTATGGCTACACCTTC.

About this clone itself: An end of the junction differs from the germline gene, which may be a read error. CDR3: CASSRDTGNTIYF. DNA for the CDR3: TGTGCCAGTAGCCGGGACACTGGGAACACCATATATTTT. The J gene is TRBJ1-3, the V gene TRBV19; D is possibly TRBD1 (6 bases). This CDR3 has 13 amino acids. Germline V gives CDR1 LNHDA, CDR2 SQIVND (reference sequence). The full variable domain, rest sourced from reference TRBV19 and TRBJ1-3, is DGGITQSPKYLFRKEGQNVTLSCEQNLNHDAMYWYRQDPGQGLRLIYYSQIVNDFQKGDIAEGYSVSREKKESFPLTVTSAQKNPTAFYLCASSRDTGNTIYFGEGSWLTVV.

The chain uses TRBV5-4 and TRBJ2-6, with TRBD1 as a possible D gene (5 bases). The CDR3 is 15 residues long. Trimming took 3 bases from V and 4 from J, leaving 11 bases between them. Germline-derived CDR1 and CDR2 are SGHNT and YYREEE (reference sequence). The CDR3 is CASSSRVSGANVLTF. The DNA for the CDR3 is TGTGCCAGCAGCTCCAGGGTCTCCGGGGCCAACGTCCTGACTTTC.

This clone occurred a few times. This chain joins TRBV4-2 and TRBJ1-1; TRBD1 might be the D (6 bases). CDR3 length: 15 residues. The V end was cut by 0 bases, the J end by 4 bases, with 12 bases between. Germline V gene lookup returns CDR1 LGHNA and CDR2 YNFKEQ. CDR3 amino acids: CASSQEVQGVTEAFF. The CDR3 coding sequence is TGTGCCAGCAGCCAAGAAGTACAGGGAGTCACTGAAGCTTTCTTT.

V is TRBV29-1 and J is TRBJ1-1, with 8 bases fitting TRBD1. Losses at the gene ends were 7 bases for V and 3 bases for J; bases not matched to a gene: 7. There are 13 residues in the CDR3. Looked up from germline, CDR1 is SQVTM and CDR2 is ANQGSEA. The CDR3 sequence: CSAIRGQDTEAFF. CDR3 coding DNA: TGCAGCGCCATCAGGGGGCAGGACACTGAAGCTTTCTTT. Full variable domain (outside the CDR3, taken from reference TRBV29-1 and TRBJ1-1): SAVISQKPSRDICQRGTSLTIQCQVDSQVTMMFWYRQQPGQSLTLIATANQGSEATYESGFVIDKFPISRPNLTFSTLTVSNMSPEDSSIYLCSAIRGQDTEAFFGQGTRLTVV.

The gene calls are TRBV9 and TRBJ1-1; D is possibly TRBD1 (6 bases). The CDR3 loop spans 15 amino acids. The ends were cut back, 0 bases at V and 5 bases at J, with 14 bases in the middle. Per the germline V gene, CDR1 is SGDLS and CDR2 is YYNGEE. The chain's CDR3 is CASSVEERGGTEAFF. As DNA, the CDR3 is TGTGCCAGCAGCGTAGAAGAAAGGGGGGGTACTGAAGCTTTCTTT.

The chain couples TRBV12-5 to TRBJ2-2; no reliable D call. The CDR3 loop spans 13 amino acids. Germline CDR1 reads LGHNT; CDR2 reads FRNRAP. V was clipped by 1 base and J by 8 bases, with 8 bases between them. The CDR3 DNA sequence: TGTGCTAGTGGTTTGGGTGAAGGGGGGGAGCTGTTTTTT. Amino acids: CASGLGEGGELFF.

This clone was detected only once. The rearrangement uses TRBV5-1 and TRBJ2-3, with 11 bases identical to TRBD1. Germline V lookup: CDR1 SGHRS, CDR2 YFSETQ. The trim removed 4 bases at V and 5 bases at J, leaving 6 bases unmatched. The CDR3 totals 15 residues. This chain's CDR3 is CASSQDRGRGDTQYF. CDR3 sequence (DNA): TGCGCCAGCAGCCAGGACAGGGGGCGCGGAGATACGCAGTATTTT.

The chain couples TRBV27 to TRBJ2-2; D is unclear. V was trimmed by 5 bases and J by 7 bases, leaving 14 bases between them. Germline V lookup: CDR1 MNHEY, CDR2 SMNVEV (reference sequence). The CDR3 sequence is 14 residues long. CDR3 DNA: TGTGCCAGCAGTCCAATCAACCCTGGCGGGGAGCTGTTTTTT. Its translation is CASSPINPGGELFF.

The V and J genes are TRBV5-1 and TRBJ2-3, with 10 bases that match TRBD1. The CDR3 is 16 amino acids. Germline CDR1 reads SGHRS; CDR2 reads YFSETQ. V was clipped by 4 bases and J by 3 bases; unmatched bases: 8. CDR3 in amino acids: CASSINPGQGTDTQYF. In nucleotides, the CDR3 is TGCGCCAGCAGCATAAACCCGGGACAGGGGACAGATACGCAGTATTTT.

The CDR3 sequence: CASSLARGTGRTYEQYF. The CDR3, as DNA: TGTGCCAGCAGCTTGGCTAGGGGGACAGGGAGAACCTACGAGCAGTACTTC. The chain uses TRBV5-4 and TRBJ2-7; 9 bases fit TRBD1. V dropped 0 bases and J dropped 2; count of bases not matched to a gene: 9. Germline V gene lookup returns CDR1 SGHNT and CDR2 YYREEE (reference sequence). The CDR3 consists of 17 residues.

This rearrangement joins TRBV7-2 to TRBJ1-2, with D maybe TRBD1 (6 bases). Trimming pared 2 bases from V and 4 bases from J, leaving 14 bases between. CDR3 size: 15 residues. CDR1 is SGHTA, CDR2 FQGNSA, per germline. CDR3 DNA: TGTGCCAGCAGCTTAACCCACAGGGACCTCTATGGCTACACCTTC. This gives the protein CASSLTHRDLYGYTF.

This clone has a single count. The chain carries TRBV12-2 and TRBJ1-1. TRBV12-2 counts as a pseudogene. CDR3 length equals 13 residues. The CDR3 DNA follows: TGTGCAAGTCGCTTAATAGGCGGGCACGAAGCTTTCTTT. The encoded protein is CASRLIGGHEAFF.